This passage covers 25 T cell receptor beta chains from one sample sequenced in a study of blood T cell repertoires in COVID-19. TCRdb's table, derived via immunoSEQ multiplex PCR, lists solely in-frame clones and lacks some. The sample lists about 120,000 clones; more than 70% were seen once. Sequencing input: peripheral blood. The origin of the receptors is a man aged 55 to 70 with acute or convalescent COVID-19.

This chain uses TRBV7-2 with TRBJ2-6; 7 bases agree with TRBD1. After removal of 2 bases from V and 4 bases from J, the junction contained 5 bases not matched to a gene. Looked up from germline, CDR1 is SGHTA and CDR2 is FQGNSA. The CDR3 is 16 residues long. This CDR3 reads CASSLKGGDGANVLTF. The CDR3 DNA reads as TGTGCCAGCAGCTTAAAAGGGGGCGACGGGGCCAACGTCCTGACTTTC.

The chain couples TRBV5-4 to TRBJ2-1; perhaps TRBD1 as D (6 bases). Germline V lookup: CDR1 SGHNT, CDR2 YYREEE (reference sequence). With 4 bases removed from V and 2 bases from J, the gap between germline ends came to 13 bases. The CDR3 has 15 amino acids. The CDR3 is CASSPPDRPYNEQFF. In DNA, the CDR3 is TGTGCCAGCAGCCCGCCGGACAGACCCTACAATGAGCAGTTCTTC.

The chain employs TRBV5-6 and TRBJ1-5; D perhaps matches TRBD1 (5 bases). Germline V CDR1 and CDR2: SGHDT, YYEEEE. The V gene lost 4 bases and the J gene lost 9 bases, with 17 bases spanning the gap. CDR3 length: 14 residues. CDR3 protein: CASSRGRTGWPQHF. The CDR3, as DNA: TGTGCCAGCAGCAGGGGCCGGACCGGCTGGCCCCAGCATTTT.

V is TRBV4-2 and J is TRBJ1-1; TRBD1 might be the D (6 bases). CDR1 LGHNA and CDR2 YNFKEQ come from the germline V gene. Trimming took off 1 base at V and 11 bases at J, with 17 bases between the two ends. This CDR3 region has 14 residues. The chain's CDR3 is CASSQGTTGGEAFF. The CDR3 DNA is TGTGCCAGCAGCCAAGGTACGACGGGGGGCGAGGCTTTCTTT.

This clone was recorded a few times. As DNA, the CDR3 is TGTGCCAGCAGTTTCCGACAGGGCGGTGGCTACACCTTC. Protein product: CASSFRQGGGYTF. This rearrangement joins TRBV28 to TRBJ1-2; 7 bases map to TRBD1. The length of the CDR3 is 13 residues. The V gene end was trimmed by 3 bases and the J gene end by 7 bases; junction bases not matched to a gene: 5. The germline V gene encodes CDR1 MDHEN and CDR2 SYDVKM.

The V gene is TRBV5-4, the J gene TRBJ2-1, with 14 bases lining up with TRBD2. This CDR3 is built from 19 residues. Trimming at V came to 4 bases and at J to 7 bases, leaving 16 bases not matched to a gene. Germline loops: CDR1 SGHNT, CDR2 YYREEE (reference sequence). CDR3 residues: CASSPGVGLAGAAGNEQFF. Written as DNA, the CDR3 is TGTGCCAGCAGCCCCGGCGTGGGACTAGCGGGGGCAGCTGGAAATGAGCAGTTCTTC.

This clone was recorded a few times. The chain combines TRBV7-9 with TRBJ2-7; tentative D call: TRBD2 (6 bases). CDR3 length equals 17 residues. V shed 1 base and J shed 0 bases, with 16 bases lying between them. Looked up from germline, CDR1 is SEHNR and CDR2 is FQNEAQ (reference sequence). CDR3 coding DNA: TGTGCCAGCAGCTTAGGGGAGGAACTACAGAGCTCCTACGAGCAGTACTTC. Protein sequence: CASSLGEELQSSYEQYF.

The chain employs TRBV11-2 and TRBJ2-7; D uncertain. The CDR3 totals 12 residues. CDR1 SGHAT and CDR2 FQNNGV come from the germline V gene. Between the trimmed V and J ends, which lost 4 bases and 3 bases, there was a span of 7 bases. CDR3 protein: CASSSDIYEQYF. In nucleotides, the CDR3 is TGTGCCAGCAGCTCCGACATCTACGAGCAGTACTTC.

This chain uses TRBV3-1 (or the pseudogene TRBV3-2) with TRBJ1-2, with D hard to call. This CDR3 region has 12 residues. Per germline, CDR1 LGHDT and CDR2 YNNKEL (reference sequence). With 4 bases removed from V and 8 bases from J, the gap between germline ends came to 11 bases. CDR3 in amino acids: CASSLKAVGYTF. The CDR3 DNA follows: TGTGCCAGCAGCCTTAAGGCGGTAGGCTACACCTTC.

The chain uses TRBV7-9 and TRBJ1-2, with D maybe TRBD1 (5 bases). The V gene's germline CDR1 is SEHNR and CDR2 FQNEAQ (reference sequence). CDR3 length: 14 residues. Trimming removed 1 base from V and 2 bases from J, with 8 bases in between. CDR3 loop: CASSLGGTNYGYTF. In nucleotides, the CDR3 is TGTGCCAGCAGCTTAGGGGGCACGAACTATGGCTACACCTTC.

This clone was detected only once. V and J are TRBV6-2 or TRBV6-3 and TRBJ2-1; TRBD2 matches 7 bases. Unmatched junction bases numbered 8, after V lost 6 bases and J lost 9 bases. Germline CDR1 MNHEY, CDR2 SVGEGT. The CDR3 runs to 13 residues. CDR3 region: CASSQGTTTEQFF. CDR3 nucleotide sequence: TGTGCCAGCAGCCAAGGGACTACAACTGAGCAGTTCTTC.

This chain uses TRBV11-2 with TRBJ1-1; D not resolved. Per the germline V gene, CDR1 is SGHAT and CDR2 is FQNNGV. The CDR3 is 13 residues long. V was trimmed by 2 bases and J by 5 bases, leaving 9 bases between them. The chain's CDR3 is CASSLNARTEAFF. CDR3 DNA: TGTGCCAGCAGCTTAAATGCGAGAACTGAAGCTTTCTTT.

The rearrangement links TRBV7-3 to TRBJ2-1; the D gene is possibly TRBD2 (6 bases). The CDR3 contains 13 residues. The V gene's germline CDR1 is SGHTA and CDR2 FQGTGA. Trimming cost V 5 bases and J 12 bases, with 17 bases left between them. CDR3 protein: CASSPPVEGRQFF. The DNA of the CDR3 is TGTGCCAGCAGCCCTCCGGTGGAGGGTAGGCAGTTCTTC.

This sequence joins TRBV27 and TRBJ2-1, with 9 bases that match TRBD1. The CDR3 covers 16 residues. J lost 9 bases, V lost 4 bases, and 13 bases had no gene match. Germline V gene lookup returns CDR1 MNHEY and CDR2 SMNVEV (reference sequence). The CDR3 region is CASSSGQGTVGVEQFF. CDR3 coding DNA: TGTGCCAGCAGTTCGGGACAGGGAACCGTGGGAGTTGAGCAGTTCTTC.

The rearrangement uses TRBV24-1 and TRBJ1-1; D might be TRBD1 (5 bases). The CDR3 is 13 residues long. Germline V gene data show CDR1 as KGHDR and CDR2 as SFDVKD. V was trimmed by 6 bases and J by 10 bases, leaving 17 bases between them. CDR3 sequence reads: CATSYGGGVAAFF. The CDR3 DNA follows: TGTGCCACCAGTTACGGAGGAGGGGTGGCAGCTTTCTTT.

The chain recombines TRBV28 with TRBJ2-7; D is unclear. CDR1 is MDHEN and CDR2 is SYDVKM in the germline V gene. The CDR3 is made up of 12 amino acids. V lost 5 bases and J lost 5, with 10 bases in between. CDR3 amino acids: CASSLGWNEQYF. In DNA form, the CDR3 reads TGTGCCAGCAGTCTCGGGTGGAACGAGCAGTACTTC.

This chain joins TRBV5-1 and TRBJ1-1; TRBD1 might be the D (6 bases). V dropped 2 bases and J dropped 5 bases, with 13 bases sitting between them. Per the germline V gene, CDR1 is SGHRS and CDR2 is YFSETQ. The CDR3 covers 14 residues. CDR3 DNA: TGCGCCAGCAGCTTACAGGGCAGTTGGACTGAAGCTTTCTTT. Translated, it gives CASSLQGSWTEAFF.

The rearrangement links TRBV28 to TRBJ2-4; TRBD1 matches at 8 bases. This CDR3 contains 18 residues. Trimming at V came to 5 bases and at J to 5 bases, leaving 17 bases not matched to a gene. Germline V gene lookup returns CDR1 MDHEN and CDR2 SYDVKM. CDR3 in amino acids: CASSRLLDRGPPENIQYF. The CDR3 DNA reads as TGTGCCAGCAGTCGGTTACTTGACAGGGGACCTCCCGAAAACATTCAGTACTTC.

This chain uses TRBV5-1 with TRBJ2-6; D possibly corresponds to TRBD2 (5 bases). Germline values: CDR1 SGHRS, CDR2 YFSETQ. The CDR3 has 14 residues. Trimming stripped 4 bases from V and 3 bases from J, with 8 bases between. CDR3 DNA: TGCGCCAGCAGCCCACGGGATGGGGCCAACGTCCTGACTTTC. Translating gives CASSPRDGANVLTF.

In this sample, this clone turned up a few times. The V gene is TRBV7-9, the J gene TRBJ2-1, with a weak D call TRBD1 (6 bases). Between the trimmed V and J ends, which lost 5 bases and 8 bases, there was a span of 13 bases. This CDR3 is 13 amino acids long. From germline, CDR1 is SEHNR and CDR2 FQNEAQ (reference sequence). In DNA form, the CDR3 reads TGTGCCAGCAGCAATACACAGGGTTATGAGCAGTTCTTC. Its protein product is CASSNTQGYEQFF.

The chain employs TRBV6-5 and TRBJ2-5; a weak D match, TRBD2 (7 bases). This CDR3 contains 13 residues. Trimming removed 6 bases at V and 5 bases at J, with 13 bases between. CDR1 and CDR2 (germline): MNHEY, SVGAGI. DNA for the CDR3: TGTGCCAGCAGAGGGGGGGTTGGGGAGACCCAGTACTTC. It is translated as CASRGGVGETQYF.

The rearrangement joins TRBV29-1 to TRBJ1-1; 12 bases agree with TRBD1. Germline CDR1 SQVTM, CDR2 ANQGSEA. J lost 3 bases, V lost 4 bases, and 21 bases had no gene match. The CDR3 runs 20 residues. The CDR3 reads CSVVWGWDRGRNGIDTEAFF. The CDR3 DNA reads as TGCAGCGTTGTTTGGGGTTGGGACAGGGGGCGCAACGGGATCGACACTGAAGCTTTCTTT.

The rearrangement links TRBV15 to TRBJ1-4; D remains unclear. This CDR3 is 16 amino acids long. With 5 bases removed from V and 7 bases from J, the gap between germline ends came to 20 bases. CDR1 is LNHNV, CDR2 YYDKDF, per germline (reference sequence). CDR3 DNA sequence: TGTGCCACCAGCGCGAGAGACCAGGCCGGAGGTGAAAAACTGTTTTTT. Protein: CATSARDQAGGEKLFF.

To note about this clone: Other DNA sequences from this sample encode an identical CDR3 as well. This sequence joins TRBV2 and TRBJ2-5; D gene uncertain. Trimming cost V 6 bases and J 2 bases, with 4 bases left between them. The germline V gene has CDR1 SNHLY and CDR2 FYNNEI. This CDR3 has 11 amino acids. The chain's CDR3 is CASRAQETQYF. CDR3 nucleotides: TGTGCCAGCAGAGCACAAGAGACCCAGTACTTC. Based on the CDR3 plus reference TRBV2 and TRBJ2-5, the full variable domain is EPEVTQTPSHQVTQMGQEVILRCVPISNHLYFYWYRQILGQKVEFLVSFYNNEISEKSEIFDDQFSVERPDGSNFTLKIRSTKLEDSAMYFCASRAQETQYFGPGTRLLVL.

The rearrangement joins TRBV28 to TRBJ2-7, with TRBD1 as a possible D gene (6 bases). V was trimmed by 7 bases and J by 3 bases, leaving 16 bases between them. The CDR3 covers 14 residues. Germline V gene sequence: CDR1 MDHEN, CDR2 SYDVKM. The CDR3 is CASTPGQNLYEQYF. In DNA form, the CDR3 reads TGTGCCAGCACCCCAGGACAGAACCTCTACGAGCAGTACTTC.